This T cell receptor beta chain was sequenced in a study of beta chain features in type 1 diabetes. Findings of the study overall: Shortening of TCRB CDR3s, moderate but significant, appeared in all four CD4+ subsets of Type 1 diabetes patients.

This clone was found a few times. The antigen is undetermined. Between the trimmed V and J ends, which lost 5 bases and 6 bases, there was a span of 10 bases. The CDR3 runs 12 residues. Germline V lookup: CDR1 MNHEY, CDR2 SVGAGI. The entirety of the isolated RNA underwent reverse transcription, so expressed TCRB transcripts were sequenced. Reads from naive, central memory and regulatory T cell samples averaged about 3.9 million. The method was immunoSEQ multiplex PCR; TCRdb's version includes in-frame clones alone and lacks a portion of them. The data contain about 160,000 clones, roughly 10% of them seen just once; the ten biggest clones take up around 0.7%.

The TCR was taken from a woman younger than 45 with type 1 diabetes. Sequenced: central memory CD4+ T cells from blood. V gene TRBV6-5 combines with J gene TRBJ1-2, with D maybe TRBD1 (6 bases). CDR3 DNA sequence: TGTGCCAGCAGTCTACAGGGAAATGGCTACACCTTC. Its protein product is CASSLQGNGYTF.